A selection of T cell receptor beta chains follows, all from one sample in a study of CD8 T cells in Susac syndrome. TCRdb independently ran MiXCR on the immunoSEQ multiplex PCR reads; one entry per CDR3 protein. The sample includes around 300,000 distinct CDR3 sequences, approximately 85% of them seen just once. The source material was CD8+ T cells from PBMCs. All receptors come from a human donor with multiple sclerosis. Both conserved end residues are part of each CDR3.

>13|TRBV10-2|TRBJ1-2
CASSGGVNYGYTF
>17|TRBV7-9|TRBJ2-7
CASSLGGPGTGFNEQYF
>13|TRBV27|TRBJ2-3
CASGTTSAHTQYF
>15|TRBV7-3|TRBJ2-7
CASSPLASSSYEQYF
>14|TRBV20-1|TRBJ2-3
CSARLSYSQDTQYF
>15|TRBV3-1|TRBJ2-7
CASSQALPLGYEQYF
>16|TRBV7-9|TRBJ2-7
CASSLSPTVSSYEQYF
>15|TRBV6-1|TRBJ2-7
CASSKPGQGPLEQYF
>15|TRBV19|TRBJ2-5
CASSIVTGAGETQYF
>14|TRBV11-3|TRBJ2-1
CASSGQGGLHEQFF
>12|TRBV5-4|TRBJ2-2
CASSLQGGELFF
>13|TRBV28|TRBJ1-1
CASGGVRSTEAFF
>15|TRBV12-3/TRBV12-4|TRBJ2-7
CASTPTLAGGSEQYF
>13|TRBV30|TRBJ1-4
CAWSPGPNEKLFF
>14|TRBV5-1|TRBJ2-1
CASGSNGGYNEQFF
>14|TRBV27|TRBJ1-3
CASRQGLSGNTIYF
>17|TRBV4-1|TRBJ2-5
CASSQGPDRQVGETQYF
>15|TRBV2|TRBJ1-3
CASSETLSSGNTIYF
>19|TRBV11-2|TRBJ2-1
CASSLDLGLAGGPYNEQFF
>16|TRBV20-1|TRBJ2-1
CSARDPSGSSYNEQFF
>15|TRBV15|TRBJ2-1
CATSAPPEAINEQFF
>17|TRBV28|TRBJ2-2
CASSLLNRGLNTGELFF
>15|TRBV28|TRBJ2-7
CASSSPRDRGYEQYF
>13|TRBV5-4|TRBJ2-1
CASSFWDSYEQFF
>13|TRBV7-9|TRBJ2-7
CASSFTHSYEQYF
>16|TRBV7-9|TRBJ2-1
CASSQGLAGSADEQFF
>15|TRBV20-1|TRBJ2-7
CSARSGTSGSYEQYF
>17|TRBV20-1|TRBJ2-1
CSARRRAREVSYNEQFF
>14|TRBV7-9|TRBJ1-2
CASSIQEVLYGYTF
>14|TRBV6-5|TRBJ2-1
CASTYGQGAYEQFF
>13|TRBV14|TRBJ1-1
CASRAGENTEAFF
>16|TRBV7-9|TRBJ2-2
CASSLPGAGNTGELFF
>16|TRBV28|TRBJ2-1
CASSRRGAGFYNEQFF
>15|TRBV6-5|TRBJ2-7
CASSYSTRAVYEQYF
>14|TRBV28|TRBJ2-3
CASSHSDFRDTQYF
>19|TRBV5-1|TRBJ2-7
CASSSDFSLTSGSGYEQYF
>16|TRBV4-3|TRBJ1-3
CASSQDGGASGNTIYF
>16|TRBV5-4|TRBJ2-7
CASSNNPRDRGYEQYF
>16|TRBV4-3|TRBJ2-5
CASSQILQRPQETQYF
>10|TRBV28|TRBJ2-7
CASSRYEQYF
>17|TRBV12-3/TRBV12-4|TRBJ1-5
CASTLLVGNTGYQPQHF
>16|TRBV2|TRBJ2-2
CASLPTREAHTGELFF
>16|TRBV4-2|TRBJ2-7
CASSLGGGLAGYEQYF
>13|TRBV12-3/TRBV12-4|TRBJ2-7
CASSFSASYEQYF
>19|TRBV6-1|TRBJ1-2
CASSRILGEFRGRNYGYTF
>12|TRBV11-2|TRBJ2-7
CASSPRWREQYF
>14|TRBV12-3/TRBV12-4|TRBJ2-3
CASSPLTGGDTQYF
>13|TRBV6-1|TRBJ1-1
CATHPVGVTEAFF
>15|TRBV20-1|TRBJ2-7
CSARPSGGPAYEQYF
>16|TRBV6-5|TRBJ2-5
CASSYNLAGDIKTQYF
>16|TRBV3-1|TRBJ1-2
CASSQDDRGTAYGYTF
>14|TRBV6-1|TRBJ2-1
CASSRPLRRNEQFF
>14|TRBV20-1|TRBJ1-6
CSARGRRGGSPLHF
>16|TRBV15|TRBJ2-5
CATSRDGGVAGETQYF
>16|TRBV7-2|TRBJ2-7
CASSPELAREGYEQYF
>15|TRBV7-6|TRBJ1-2
CASSSRDDPPYGYTF
>18|TRBV5-6|TRBJ1-3
CASSFTTLTDLGFNTIYF
>16|TRBV7-9|TRBJ2-7
CASSDTGGSPSYEQYF
>15|TRBV28|TRBJ1-5
CASSPPGQANQPQHF
>14|TRBV15|TRBJ2-7
CATGRGWSSYEQYF